Each of the 27 T cell receptor beta chains below was sequenced from the same sample in a study of T cell responses to AZD1222 COVID-19 vaccine. Method: immunoSEQ multiplex PCR; TCRdb's copy keeps in-frame clones and lacks some. The table lists 150,000 to 200,000 clones, 92% of them singletons. This specimen consisted of peripheral blood, obtained 28 days after the second AZD1222 dose. Receptor source: an adult who received the AZD1222 COVID-19 vaccine.

V and J are TRBV25-1 and TRBJ1-2; 7 bases are a match to TRBD1. This CDR3 is 14 amino acids long. Germline trimming cut 0 bases from V and 3 bases from J; bases unmatched to any gene: 1. Germline lookup yields CDR1 MGHDK and CDR2 SYGVNS. CDR3 DNA: TGTGCCAGCAGTGAATATCAGGGGGACTATGGCTACACCTTC. Amino acid sequence: CASSEYQGDYGYTF.

The CDR3 sequence is CASSLSGIQRGNEQFF. CDR3 nucleotides: TGTGCCAGCAGCTTATCCGGGATTCAGCGGGGCAATGAGCAGTTCTTC. J is TRBJ2-1 and V is TRBV7-8; TRBD2 aligns across 7 bases. J lost 6 bases, V lost 2 bases, and 10 bases had no gene match. The CDR3 totals 16 residues. Germline V gene sequence: CDR1 SGHVS, CDR2 FQNEAQ.

This chain joins TRBV7-2 and TRBJ1-4; D is unclear. The V gene lost 3 bases and the J gene lost 11 bases, with 7 bases spanning the gap. Germline V CDR1 and CDR2: SGHTA, FQGNSA. The CDR3 is 11 amino acids. As DNA, the CDR3 is TGTGCCAGCAGCTTGTCGGGGAAACTGTTTTTT. It translates to CASSLSGKLFF.

V usage is TRBV6-5 and J usage is TRBJ2-3; 13 bases agree with TRBD2. CDR3 length: 16 residues. Trimming at V came to 2 bases and at J to 6 bases, leaving 5 bases not matched to a gene. The germline V gene has CDR1 MNHEY and CDR2 SVGAGI. The CDR3 region has the DNA TGTGCCAGCAGTTACACTAGCGGGAGGGCCTGGGATACGCAGTATTTT. Protein: CASSYTSGRAWDTQYF.

CDR3 in DNA: TGTGCCAGCAGTGAACCGGGGGCAACTAATGAAAAACTGTTTTTT. It is translated as CASSEPGATNEKLFF. V gene TRBV6-1 combines with J gene TRBJ1-4, with TRBD1 as a possible D gene (5 bases). The V gene's germline CDR1 is MNHNS and CDR2 SASEGT. V lost 2 bases and J lost 0, with 7 bases in between. This CDR3 contains 15 residues.

The chain joins TRBV10-1 to TRBJ2-7; 11 bases are shared with TRBD1. J lost 10 bases, V lost 7 bases, and 6 bases had no gene match. Germline V CDR1 and CDR2: WNHNN, SYGVQD (reference sequence). The length of the CDR3 is 12 residues. The CDR3 loop is CASNQGQGAQYF. For the CDR3, the DNA is TGCGCCAGCAATCAAGGACAGGGGGCTCAGTACTTC.

The V call is TRBV28, the J call TRBJ2-1, with D perhaps matching TRBD2 (5 bases). Trimming left V 2 bases short and J 6 bases short, with 11 bases between. CDR1 is MDHEN, CDR2 SYDVKM, per germline. The CDR3 has 14 amino acids. The CDR3 reads CASSLAVGGNEQFF. The CDR3 nucleotides read TGTGCCAGCAGTTTAGCGGTCGGAGGCAATGAGCAGTTCTTC.

This rearrangement joins TRBV5-5 to TRBJ2-2, with 14 bases matching TRBD2. V trimming: 4 bases; J trimming: 1 base; junction bases outside the gene matches: 3. This CDR3 has 17 residues. The germline CDR1 and CDR2 sequences are SGHKS and YYEKEE (reference sequence). The CDR3 DNA reads as TGTGCCAGCAGCAGAGGGACTAGCGGGGGGAACACCGGGGAGCTGTTTTTT. This sequence encodes CASSRGTSGGNTGELFF.

The V and J genes are TRBV6-2 or TRBV6-3 and TRBJ2-3; 12 nucleotides match TRBD2. Losses at the gene ends were 4 bases for V and 4 bases for J; bases not matched to a gene: 3. In germline, CDR1 is MNHEY, CDR2 SVGEGT. The CDR3 has 15 amino acids. The CDR3 region is CASSWTSGAPDTQYF. The CDR3 DNA follows: TGTGCCAGCAGTTGGACTAGCGGGGCGCCAGATACGCAGTATTTT.

The chain uses TRBV5-1 and TRBJ2-7, with D unclear. CDR1 is SGHRS and CDR2 is YFSETQ in the germline V gene. Trimming cost V 5 bases and J 7 bases, with 10 bases left between them. The CDR3 is 11 amino acids. The CDR3 loop reads CASRGSGEQYF. Here the CDR3 DNA reads TGCGCCAGCAGGGGGTCTGGGGAGCAGTACTTC.

This clone was seen only a few times. This chain connects TRBV19 to TRBJ2-3; tentative D call: TRBD1 (6 bases). Trimming removed 7 bases at V and 1 base at J, with 9 bases between. This CDR3 has 13 residues. Germline V gene lookup returns CDR1 LNHDA and CDR2 SQIVND (reference sequence). CDR3: CASKDSRTDTQYF. In nucleotides, the CDR3 is TGTGCCAGTAAGGACAGCCGCACAGATACGCAGTATTTT.

The chain couples TRBV9 to TRBJ2-1, with 11 bases fitting TRBD2. This CDR3 has 15 residues. The J segment lost 7 bases and the V segment lost 1 base, leaving 4 bases of the junction unmatched. Germline loops: CDR1 SGDLS, CDR2 YYNGEE. The CDR3 here is CASSVLAGGRNEQFF. CDR3 DNA sequence: TGTGCCAGCAGCGTATTAGCGGGAGGGAGGAATGAGCAGTTCTTC.

Points on this clone: One junction end does not reproduce the germline sequence, and a read error may be involved. The J gene is TRBJ2-3, the V gene TRBV3-1 (or the pseudogene TRBV3-2), with D possibly TRBD1 on 7 matching bases. CDR1 is LGHDT, CDR2 YNNKEL, per germline (reference sequence). The CDR3 runs 14 residues. The CDR3 is CASSRLEGTETQYF. DNA for the CDR3: TGTGCCAGCAGCCGACTAGAAGGGACAGAGACGCAGTATTTT.

The chain's CDR3 is CASSWNPQGWKDSYEQYF. CDR3 sequence (DNA): TGTGCCAGCAGTTGGAACCCACAGGGATGGAAAGATTCCTACGAGCAGTACTTC. The chain links TRBV28 to TRBJ2-7, with D perhaps matching TRBD1 (6 bases). V lost 4 bases to trimming and J lost 1 base, with 23 bases between them. The germline V gene encodes CDR1 MDHEN and CDR2 SYDVKM. The CDR3 length is 18 residues.

The gene calls are TRBV5-1 and TRBJ1-4; 9 positions match TRBD1. CDR3 length: 16 amino acids. Losses at the gene ends were 7 bases for V and 4 bases for J; bases not matched to a gene: 11. Germline CDR1 SGHRS, CDR2 YFSETQ. This CDR3 is CASLLRGQGLNEKLFF. CDR3 DNA: TGCGCCAGCTTACTTCGCGGACAGGGGCTTAATGAAAAACTGTTTTTT.

This chain connects TRBV11-2 to TRBJ1-1; D possibly corresponds to TRBD1 (6 bases). V was shortened by 5 bases and J by 11 bases, with 18 bases between the two germline ends. The CDR3 extends over 13 amino acids. Germline CDR1 and CDR2: SGHAT and FQNNGV. The CDR3 DNA reads TGTGCCAGCAGCCCAATACAGGGATTTGGGGCTTTCTTT. It translates to CASSPIQGFGAFF. Using reference TRBV11-2 and TRBJ1-1 for the parts outside the CDR3, the full variable domain is EAGVAQSPRYKIIEKRQSVAFWCNPISGHATLYWYQQILGQGPKLLIQFQNNGVVDDSQLPKDRFSAERLKGVDSTLKIQPAKLEDSAVYLCASSPIQGFGAFFGQGTRLTVV.

The chain uses TRBV5-6 and TRBJ1-1; D is undetermined. CDR1 and CDR2 (germline): SGHDT, YYEEEE. V dropped 2 bases and J dropped 6 bases, with 5 bases sitting between them. CDR3 length: 11 residues. CDR3 sequence reads: CASSFSSEAFF. DNA of the CDR3: TGTGCCAGCAGCTTCTCCTCTGAAGCTTTCTTT.

The V and J genes are TRBV2 and TRBJ2-1; either TRBD1 or TRBD2 may supply D (6 bases each). From germline, CDR1 is SNHLY and CDR2 FYNNEI. The CDR3 is made up of 16 amino acids. Trimming removed 3 bases at V and 0 bases at J, with 12 bases between. In DNA, the CDR3 is TGTGCCAGCAGTGATGGCGGGACAAACTCCTACAATGAGCAGTTCTTC. Encoded protein: CASSDGGTNSYNEQFF.

The chain has TRBV19 and TRBJ2-1, with D possibly being TRBD1 (5 bases). The germline V gene has CDR1 LNHDA and CDR2 SQIVND (reference sequence). V was pared by 3 bases and J by 6 bases, with 9 bases between. The CDR3 is made up of 13 amino acids. The CDR3 DNA sequence: TGTGCCAGTAGTATTATTCAGGGCAATGAGCAGTTCTTC. This translates into CASSIIQGNEQFF. Full variable domain (missing parts from reference TRBV19 and TRBJ2-1): DGGITQSPKYLFRKEGQNVTLSCEQNLNHDAMYWYRQDPGQGLRLIYYSQIVNDFQKGDIAEGYSVSREKKESFPLTVTSAQKNPTAFYLCASSIIQGNEQFFGPGTRLTVL.

The chain couples TRBV9 to TRBJ1-5; 7 bases are shared with TRBD1. Germline V gene data show CDR1 as SGDLS and CDR2 as YYNGEE. Trimming cost V 2 bases and J 10 bases; bases outside gene matches: 6. The CDR3 loop spans 13 amino acids. This CDR3 is CASSVGDRAPQHF. The CDR3 nucleotides read TGTGCCAGCAGCGTTGGCGACAGGGCTCCCCAGCATTTT.

The rearrangement links TRBV2 to TRBJ1-1, with TRBD1 matching 7 bases. The CDR3 has 15 residues. From germline, CDR1 is SNHLY and CDR2 FYNNEI. V trimming: 4 bases; J trimming: 4 bases; junction bases outside the gene matches: 9. The CDR3 nucleotides read TGTGCCAGCAGTGGACAGGGTTTTGGTGGCACTGAAGCTTTCTTT. This codes for CASSGQGFGGTEAFF.

V is TRBV6-5 and J is TRBJ2-3; no clear D gene. The CDR3 loop spans 15 amino acids. V lost 0 bases and J 5 bases, leaving 12 bases between the germline ends. The germline V gene has CDR1 MNHEY and CDR2 SVGAGI. CDR3 protein: CASSYSFVEKDTQYF. The CDR3 DNA sequence: TGTGCCAGCAGTTACTCGTTCGTGGAAAAAGATACGCAGTATTTT.

The rearrangement joins TRBV11-3 to TRBJ2-6; 9 bases map to TRBD1. This CDR3 is built from 17 residues. The V gene end was trimmed by 5 bases and the J gene end by 0 bases; junction bases not matched to a gene: 5. Germline CDR1 and CDR2: SGHNT and YENEEA. The CDR3 DNA reads as TGTGCCAGCAGCCCTGGGACAGGGAGCTCTGGGGCCAACGTCCTGACTTTC. Its protein is CASSPGTGSSGANVLTF.

The rearrangement joins TRBV7-3 to TRBJ2-5; unclear D gene. Deletions cut 4 bases from V and 5 bases from J, with 11 bases between. This CDR3 is 13 amino acids long. Germline CDR1 and CDR2: SGHTA and FQGTGA. The CDR3 sequence is CASSSGLKETQYF. The CDR3 bases are TGTGCCAGCAGCTCTGGATTGAAGGAGACCCAGTACTTC. The complete variable domain, with remaining parts taken from reference TRBV7-3 and TRBJ2-5, reads GAGVSQTPSNKVTEKGKYVELRCDPISGHTALYWYRQSLGQGPEFLIYFQGTGAADDSGLPNDRFFAVRPEGSVSTLKIQRTERGDSAVYLCASSSGLKETQYFGPGTRLLVL.

CDR3 protein: CAWSSNNEQFF. As DNA, the CDR3 is TGTGCCTGGAGTAGTAACAATGAGCAGTTCTTC. The genes are TRBV30 and TRBJ2-1; D is unclear. This CDR3 has 11 amino acids. V was clipped by 2 bases and J by 5 bases, with 4 bases between them. CDR1 and CDR2 (germline): GTSNPN, SVGIG (reference sequence).

The chain uses TRBV28 and TRBJ2-7; 9 positions match TRBD1. In germline, CDR1 is MDHEN, CDR2 SYDVKM. This CDR3 has 14 residues. The V and J ends lost 6 bases and 2 bases, in that order; junction bases with no gene match: 5. For the CDR3, the DNA is TGTGCCAGCAGAGTACAGGGGGCCACCTACGAGCAGTACTTC. This sequence encodes CASRVQGATYEQYF. Filled out from reference TRBV28 and TRBJ2-7, the complete variable domain reads DVKVTQSSRYLVKRTGEKVFLECVQDMDHENMFWYRQDPGLGLRLIYFSYDVKMKEKGDIPEGYSVSREKKERFSLILESASTNQTSMYLCASRVQGATYEQYFGPGTRLTVT.

This clone occurred once. The chain joins TRBV28 to TRBJ2-4; D remains ambiguous. Germline assignment: CDR1 MDHEN and CDR2 SYDVKM. Trimming stripped 5 bases from V and 9 bases from J, with 17 bases between. The CDR3 runs to 14 residues. Here the CDR3 reads CASSLRLPRPIQYF. CDR3 nucleotides: TGTGCCAGCAGTCTTAGGCTGCCTAGACCCATTCAGTACTTC.